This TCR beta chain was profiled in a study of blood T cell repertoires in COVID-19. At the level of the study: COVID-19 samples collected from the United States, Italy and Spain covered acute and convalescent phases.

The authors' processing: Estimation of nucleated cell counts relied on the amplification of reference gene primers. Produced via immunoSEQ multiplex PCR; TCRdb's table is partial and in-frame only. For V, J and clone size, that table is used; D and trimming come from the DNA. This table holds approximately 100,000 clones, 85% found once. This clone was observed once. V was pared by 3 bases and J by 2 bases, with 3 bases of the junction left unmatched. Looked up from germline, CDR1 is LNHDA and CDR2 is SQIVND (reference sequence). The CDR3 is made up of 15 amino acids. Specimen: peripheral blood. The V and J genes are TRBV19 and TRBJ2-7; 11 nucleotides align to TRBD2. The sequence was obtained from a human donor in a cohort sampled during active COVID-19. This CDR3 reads CASSIPGLAAYEQYF. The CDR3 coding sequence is TGTGCCAGTAGTATTCCGGGACTAGCGGCCTACGAGCAGTACTTC.